The 5 T cell receptor beta chains below come from one sample, sequenced in a study of CD8 T cells in ankylosing spondylitis. TCRdb re-derived calls from the 5' RACE reads in MiXCR, one entry per CDR3 protein. The repertoire consists of about 160,000 distinct CDR3 sequences, with about a sixth occurring once and the leading ten covering 7.8%. The sample consisted of blood, either unsorted or a sorted T cell fraction (not recorded which). The receptors shown here come from a male donor with ankylosing spondylitis or in good health (not recorded which).

The gene calls are TRBV9 and TRBJ2-1; perhaps D is TRBD1 or TRBD2 (6 bases each). This CDR3 spans 15 amino acids. Germline loops: CDR1 SGDLS, CDR2 YYNGEE. The V end lost 5 bases, the J end lost 5 bases, and 17 bases lay between the germline ends. The CDR3 region has the DNA TGTGCCAGCAGTTCTTCCAGGGGAGGAAACAATGAGCAGTTCTTC. Its protein is CASSSSRGGNNEQFF. Variable domain in full (rest from reference TRBV9 and TRBJ2-1): DSGVTQTPKHLITATGQRVTLRCSPRSGDLSVYWYQQSLDQGLQFLIQYYNGEERAKGNILERFSAQQFPDLHSELNLSSLELGDSALYFCASSSSRGGNNEQFFGPGTRLTVL.

The gene calls are TRBV10-3 and TRBJ2-7, with D tentatively TRBD2 (5 bases). Per the germline V gene, CDR1 is ENHRY and CDR2 is SYGVKD. With 4 bases removed from V and 0 bases from J, the gap between germline ends came to 13 bases. The CDR3 covers 15 residues. Here the CDR3 reads CAISGGRESSYEQYF. The CDR3 DNA reads as TGTGCCATCAGTGGTGGACGGGAAAGCTCCTACGAGCAGTACTTC.

On this clonotype: This may be a read error, as it is one base from a much larger clone. This chain links TRBV29-1 with TRBJ2-7; D remains unclear. Trimming pared 4 bases from V and 2 bases from J, leaving 12 bases between. The CDR3 sequence is 13 residues long. CDR1 is SQVTM and CDR2 is ANQGSEA in the germline V gene. Here the CDR3 reads CSVVAELPYEQYF. CDR3 sequence (DNA): TGCAGCGTTGTGGCAGAGCTTCCCTACGAGCAGTACTTC.

This clonotype was recorded a few times. The chain joins TRBV10-2 to TRBJ2-2; 11 positions match TRBD2. Germline CDR1 is WSHSY and CDR2 is SAAADI. The J segment lost 5 bases and the V segment lost 4 bases, leaving 9 bases of the junction unmatched. CDR3 size: 17 residues. The CDR3 nucleotides are TGCGCCAGCAGTGGGAGGATTAGCGGGAGGGATACCGGGGAGCTGTTTTTT. Translated, it gives CASSGRISGRDTGELFF.

This clonotype showed up just a few times. The chain employs TRBV27 and TRBJ1-2; 7 bases fit TRBD1. Germline V lookup: CDR1 MNHEY, CDR2 SMNVEV (reference sequence). The CDR3 runs 12 residues. J lost 7 bases, V lost 7 bases, and 6 bases had no gene match. The DNA for the CDR3 is TGTGCCAGCAAGGACAGGATTAGTGGCTACACCTTC. Translation: CASKDRISGYTF.